Following are 18 T cell receptor beta chains from one sample sequenced in a study of shared clonotypes between healthy human individuals (dated by TCRdb to about 2020). Library method: the immunoSEQ multiplex PCR assay. Held by TCRdb, this immuneACCESS table contains in-frame sequences only and omits some clones. Under half of the omission traces to an unresolved V gene where checked; the cause of the rest is unknown. The sample table shows fewer than 1.6 million clones, and around 98.5% are seen once. Jointly, the top ten make up 0.3% to 0.45% of the sample. Sequenced material: naive CD4+ T cells sorted from blood. Per the publication, the cell subset or site label means: CD45RA+ positively selected. The receptor set was obtained from a man aged 25-45 years in good health.

This sequence joins TRBV6-1 and TRBJ2-7; D perhaps matches TRBD1 (6 bases). V was clipped by 2 bases and J by 4 bases, with 12 bases between them. The CDR3 loop spans 14 amino acids. Germline V gives CDR1 MNHNS, CDR2 SASEGT. The CDR3 loop is CASSEFRGFYEQYF. The CDR3 DNA sequence: TGTGCCAGCAGTGAATTTAGGGGGTTTTACGAGCAGTACTTC.

The rearrangement joins TRBV29-1 to TRBJ2-5; D is perhaps TRBD1 (6 bases). Trimming left V 4 bases short and J 1 base short, with 13 bases between. CDR1 and CDR2 (germline): SQVTM, ANQGSEA. CDR3 length: 14 residues. CDR3 bases: TGCAGCGTTGCACCCACAGGGCCCCAAGAGACCCAGTACTTC. Encoded protein: CSVAPTGPQETQYF.

The chain joins TRBV19 to TRBJ2-5; TRBD1 or TRBD2 may be the D gene (5 bases each). From germline, CDR1 is LNHDA and CDR2 SQIVND (reference sequence). Trimming took off 6 bases at V and 4 bases at J, with 15 bases between the two ends. The CDR3 totals 14 residues. The CDR3: CASSQMPRGETQYF. The DNA of the CDR3 is TGTGCCAGTAGCCAAATGCCGAGGGGAGAGACCCAGTACTTC.

This chain links TRBV9 with TRBJ1-2; 9 nucleotides agree with TRBD1. Germline CDR1 reads SGDLS; CDR2 reads YYNGEE. After removal of 2 bases from V and 5 bases from J, the junction contained 7 bases not matched to a gene. This CDR3 spans 15 amino acids. Written as DNA, the CDR3 is TGTGCCAGCAGCGTTGGGACAGGGTCTGGATATGGCTACACCTTC. Protein sequence: CASSVGTGSGYGYTF.

The chain carries TRBV6-6 and TRBJ1-2; D remains ambiguous. This CDR3 contains 14 residues. Trimming took 10 bases from V and 2 from J, leaving 17 bases between them. Germline V gene sequence: CDR1 MNHNY, CDR2 SVGAGI (reference sequence). CDR3 loop: CATQLGRLNYGYTF. In DNA form, the CDR3 reads TGTGCCACCCAGCTAGGACGGTTAAACTATGGCTACACCTTC.

This clone was detected a few times. The chain is built from TRBV2 and TRBJ1-5; D remains ambiguous. The CDR3 length is 13 residues. Germline V gene sequence: CDR1 SNHLY, CDR2 FYNNEI. V dropped 5 bases and J dropped 4 bases, with 9 bases sitting between them. The CDR3 sequence is CASSLSENQPQHF. In DNA, the CDR3 is TGTGCCAGCAGTTTGTCAGAGAATCAGCCCCAGCATTTT.

The V and J genes are TRBV10-3 and TRBJ1-1, with a tentative D call TRBD1 (6 bases). The CDR3 spans 14 residues. V was pared by 3 bases and J by 0 bases, with 8 bases between. The germline CDR1 and CDR2 sequences are ENHRY and SYGVKD. Written as DNA, the CDR3 is TGTGCCATCAGTGAAGGGGACATGAACACTGAAGCTTTCTTT. Protein sequence: CAISEGDMNTEAFF.

The rearrangement joins TRBV11-2 to TRBJ1-4, with TRBD1 matching 10 bases. This CDR3 comprises 16 residues. Germline CDR1 is SGHAT and CDR2 is FQNNGV. The V gene end was trimmed by 5 bases and the J gene end by 9 bases; junction bases not matched to a gene: 12. The CDR3 nucleotides are TGTGCCAGCAGCATACGACAGGGGGCAACTTCCCAAAAACTGTTTTTT. Protein: CASSIRQGATSQKLFF.

The chain recombines TRBV19 with TRBJ2-3, with a weak D call TRBD1 (5 bases). The V and J ends lost 7 bases and 2 bases respectively, with 16 bases between them. The V gene's germline CDR1 is LNHDA and CDR2 SQIVND (reference sequence). The length of the CDR3 is 15 residues. The CDR3 nucleotides are TGTGCCAGTAATCGAGATGGGGCTTACACAGATACGCAGTATTTT. This sequence encodes CASNRDGAYTDTQYF.

The chain carries TRBV19 and TRBJ1-5, with D tentatively TRBD1 (5 bases). CDR3 length: 14 residues. Germline CDR1 LNHDA, CDR2 SQIVND (reference sequence). V lost 2 bases and J lost 5, with 10 bases in between. The CDR3 sequence is CASSIRGGYQPQHF. CDR3 nucleotide sequence: TGTGCCAGTAGTATAAGGGGCGGCTATCAGCCCCAGCATTTT.

The chain joins TRBV7-6 to TRBJ1-5; D call uncertain. Between the trimmed V and J ends, which lost 2 bases and 1 base, there was a span of 12 bases. This CDR3 is built from 16 residues. In germline, CDR1 is SGHVS, CDR2 FNYEAQ. The CDR3, as DNA: TGTGCCAGCAGCTTATTCTCATATTCAAGCAATCAGCCCCAGCATTTT. Protein sequence: CASSLFSYSSNQPQHF. The full variable domain, in which reference TRBV7-6 and TRBJ1-5 provide the parts outside the CDR3, is GAGVSQSPRYKVTKRGQDVALRCDPISGHVSLYWYRQALGQGPEFLTYFNYEAQQDKSGLPNDRFSAERPEGSISTLTIQRTEQRDSAMYRCASSLFSYSSNQPQHFGDGTRLSIL.

V and J are TRBV15 and TRBJ2-1; D is ambiguous. The CDR3 extends over 12 amino acids. With 1 base removed from V and 7 bases from J, the gap between germline ends came to 5 bases. Germline CDR1 LNHNV, CDR2 YYDKDF (reference sequence). This CDR3 is CATSRVANEQFF. The CDR3 DNA sequence: TGTGCCACCAGCAGAGTCGCTAATGAGCAGTTCTTC.

The rearrangement joins TRBV11-1 to TRBJ2-7, with D possibly TRBD2 on 6 matching bases. V was pared by 5 bases and J by 3 bases, with 14 bases between. The germline V gene has CDR1 SGHAT and CDR2 FQDESV (reference sequence). This CDR3 has 14 residues. CDR3 in amino acids: CASSRGFGSYEQYF. Here the CDR3 DNA reads TGTGCCAGCAGCCGCGGGTTCGGGAGCTACGAGCAGTACTTC. Looking up the rest from reference TRBV11-1 and TRBJ2-7 gives the full variable domain: EAEVAQSPRYKITEKSQAVAFWCDPISGHATLYWYRQILGQGPELLVQFQDESVVDDSQLPKDRFSAERLKGVDSTLKIQPAELGDSAMYLCASSRGFGSYEQYFGPGTRLTVT.

This sequence joins TRBV2 and TRBJ2-3, with 8 bases lining up with TRBD2. V shed 7 bases, J shed 6 bases, and the junction held 24 bases outside the gene matches. Germline V gene lookup returns CDR1 SNHLY and CDR2 FYNNEI. The CDR3 sequence is 19 residues long. The CDR3 DNA is TGTGCCAGCACAGTGTATAGGGGGGGGACTAGTAGTATGGCGGATACGCAGTATTTT. It encodes CASTVYRGGTSSMADTQYF.

This rearrangement joins TRBV4-1 to TRBJ2-7; D could derive from TRBD1 or TRBD2 (5 bases each). V shed 4 bases and J shed 3 bases, with 13 bases lying between them. Germline CDR1 reads MGHRA; CDR2 reads YSYEKL. The CDR3 has 14 residues. The CDR3 nucleotides read TGCGCCAGCAGCCGCCGAGGGGAGAACTACGAGCAGTACTTC. Amino acid sequence: CASSRRGENYEQYF.

The rearrangement joins TRBV30 to TRBJ2-1; D might be TRBD1 (6 bases). The ends were cut back, 2 bases at V and 4 bases at J, with 9 bases in the middle. The CDR3 is 13 amino acids. Germline CDR1 is GTSNPN and CDR2 is SVGIG (reference sequence). CDR3 residues: CAWSRQGYNEQFF. As DNA, the CDR3 is TGTGCCTGGAGTAGGCAGGGGTACAATGAGCAGTTCTTC.

The chain has TRBV2 and TRBJ1-2, with 11 bases aligning to TRBD1. The CDR3 is 14 residues long. The germline CDR1 and CDR2 sequences are SNHLY and FYNNEI. Trimming took 6 bases from V and 2 from J; bases not matched to a gene: 2. The CDR3 nucleotides are TGTGCCAGCAGGGGGACAGGGGGGAACTATGGCTACACCTTC. It yields the protein CASRGTGGNYGYTF.

This sequence joins TRBV6-5 and TRBJ2-2; D gene unclear. V gave up 6 bases and J gave up 3 bases, with 14 bases separating them. The CDR3 sequence is 15 residues long. Germline CDR1 reads MNHEY; CDR2 reads SVGAGI. CDR3 protein: CASRRITLDTGELFF. Written as DNA, the CDR3 is TGTGCCAGCAGACGAATAACACTCGACACCGGGGAGCTGTTTTTT.